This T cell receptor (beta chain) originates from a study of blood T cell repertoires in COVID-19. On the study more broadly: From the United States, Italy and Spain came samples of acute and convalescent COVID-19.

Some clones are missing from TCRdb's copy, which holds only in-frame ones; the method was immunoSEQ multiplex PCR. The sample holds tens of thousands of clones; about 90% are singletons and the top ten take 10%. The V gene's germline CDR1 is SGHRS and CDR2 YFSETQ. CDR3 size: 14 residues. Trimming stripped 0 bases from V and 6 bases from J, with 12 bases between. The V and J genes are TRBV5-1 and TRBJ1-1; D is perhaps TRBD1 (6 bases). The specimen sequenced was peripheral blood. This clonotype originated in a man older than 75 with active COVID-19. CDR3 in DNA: TGCGCCAGCAGCTTGGCCGCAGGGGCGGCTGAAGCTTTCTTT. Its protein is CASSLAAGAAEAFF.